The sequence of this T cell receptor (beta chain) was determined in a study of blood T cell repertoires in COVID-19. The data were produced by immunoSEQ multiplex PCR, yet TCRdb's version contains in-frame clones alone and is incomplete. The sample yields about 120,000 clones, around nine tenths seen once. The CDR3 consists of 13 residues. The ends lost 6 bases at V and 8 bases at J; junction bases unmatched: 7. This clone has just one count. The chain joins TRBV12-3 or TRBV12-4 to TRBJ1-3; 7 nucleotides agree with TRBD1. Sample: peripheral blood. This sequence originates from a woman aged 45-60 years with acute or convalescent COVID-19. In nucleotides, the CDR3 is TGTGCCAGCAGAAGAGACAGGGCAGACACCATATATTTT. Protein product: CASRRDRADTIYF.